This TCR beta chain was sequenced during a study of T cells after yellow fever vaccination. The study's findings and limits: The secondary response was weaker but peaked faster, day 5 versus 15. Once the booster was given, most primary-vaccination clones reappeared, at 95% to 97% for CD4 and over 85% for CD8.

With respect to this clonotype: Its antigen is currently unknown.

TCRdb reanalysed the 5' RACE reads using MiXCR and keeps one entry per CDR3 protein. The table records roughly 300,000 distinct CDR3 sequences, approximately 7% of them present only once. Per the germline V gene, CDR1 is LGHDT and CDR2 is YNNKEL (reference sequence). The V segment lost 3 bases and the J segment 7 bases; nucleotides outside the gene matches: 5. This CDR3 is 14 amino acids long. This clonotype originated in a man between 18 and 35 years old who received the YFV17D yellow fever vaccine. This sample comprised PBMCs, obtained approximately 40 days after the first yellow fever vaccination. The rearrangement uses TRBV3-1 and TRBJ2-1, with 8 bases lining up with TRBD1. CDR3 sequence (DNA): TGTGCCAGCAGCCAGACCCGACAGGGGAATGAGCAGTTCTTC. It codes for CASSQTRQGNEQFF.